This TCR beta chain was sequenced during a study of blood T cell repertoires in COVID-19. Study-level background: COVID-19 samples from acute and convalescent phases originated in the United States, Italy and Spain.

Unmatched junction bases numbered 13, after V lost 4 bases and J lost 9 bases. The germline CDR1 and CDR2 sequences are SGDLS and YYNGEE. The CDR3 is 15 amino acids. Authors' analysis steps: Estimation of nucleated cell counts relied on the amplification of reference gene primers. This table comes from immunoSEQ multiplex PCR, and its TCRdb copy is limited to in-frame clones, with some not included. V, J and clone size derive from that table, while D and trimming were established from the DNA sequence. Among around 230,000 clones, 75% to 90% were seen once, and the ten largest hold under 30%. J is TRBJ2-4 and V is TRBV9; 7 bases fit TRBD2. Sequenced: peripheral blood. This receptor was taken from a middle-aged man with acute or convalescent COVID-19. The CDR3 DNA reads TGTGCCAGCAGCCCCGACCCGGGGGGAGCAGTCATTCAGTACTTC. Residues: CASSPDPGGAVIQYF.